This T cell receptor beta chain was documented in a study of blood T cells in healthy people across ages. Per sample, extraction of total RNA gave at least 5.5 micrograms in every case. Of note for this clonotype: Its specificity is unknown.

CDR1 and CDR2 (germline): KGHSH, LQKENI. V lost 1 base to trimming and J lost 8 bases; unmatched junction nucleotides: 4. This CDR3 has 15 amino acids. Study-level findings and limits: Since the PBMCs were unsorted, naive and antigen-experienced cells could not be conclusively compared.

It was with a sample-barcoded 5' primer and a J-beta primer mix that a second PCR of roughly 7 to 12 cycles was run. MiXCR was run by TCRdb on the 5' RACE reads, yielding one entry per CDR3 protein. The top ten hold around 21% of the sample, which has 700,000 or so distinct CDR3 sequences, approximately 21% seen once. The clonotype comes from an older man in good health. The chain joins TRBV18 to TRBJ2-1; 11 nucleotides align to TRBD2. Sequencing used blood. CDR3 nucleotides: TGTGCCAGCTCACCACTAGCGGGAGGGTCGCATGAGCAGTTCTTC. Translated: CASSPLAGGSHEQFF.